These 29 T cell receptor beta chains originate from one sample sequenced in a study of blood T cell repertoires in COVID-19. Assay used: immunoSEQ multiplex PCR; TCRdb lists only in-frame clones, some missing. The table lists about 140,000 clones, about 79% of them singletons, with about 3.2% in the top ten. Sequenced material: PBMCs or T cells enriched from blood (not recorded which). These TCRs come from a woman aged 45-60 years who had recovered from COVID-19.

The rearrangement uses TRBV5-1 and TRBJ2-2, with D perhaps matching TRBD1 (5 bases). Deletions cut 4 bases from V and 5 bases from J, with 15 bases between. This CDR3 is 15 amino acids long. Germline assignment: CDR1 SGHRS and CDR2 YFSETQ. The CDR3, as DNA: TGCGCCAGCAGCCCCTGGGCAGGGTGGACCGGGGAGCTGTTTTTT. The encoded protein is CASSPWAGWTGELFF.

The chain joins TRBV10-1 to TRBJ2-7; 8 bases map to TRBD1. Germline lookup yields CDR1 WNHNN and CDR2 SYGVQD (reference sequence). The trim removed 0 bases at V and 6 bases at J, leaving 4 bases unmatched. This CDR3 contains 14 residues. The CDR3 region has the DNA TGCGCCAGCAGTGAGTCGGGACAGGATACCGAGCAGTACTTC. Protein: CASSESGQDTEQYF.

In nucleotides, the CDR3 is TGTGCCAGCAGCTTGCTAGCGGGGGGGCGGGAAGAGCAGTTCTTC. Translated: CASSLLAGGREEQFF. This chain links TRBV7-9 with TRBJ2-1; TRBD2 matches at 12 bases. Trimming at V came to 3 bases and at J to 10 bases, leaving 7 bases not matched to a gene. The CDR3 length is 15 residues. Germline lookup yields CDR1 SEHNR and CDR2 FQNEAQ (reference sequence). The entire variable domain, with the rest obtained from reference TRBV7-9 and TRBJ2-1, is as follows: DTGVSQNPRHKITKRGQNVTFRCDPISEHNRLYWYRQTLGQGPEFLTYFQNEAQLEKSRLLSDRFSAERPKGSFSTLEIQRTEQGDSAMYLCASSLLAGGREEQFFGPGTRLTVL.

The chain links TRBV24-1 to TRBJ1-2; D not certain. This CDR3 region has 14 residues. V was clipped by 3 bases and J by 8 bases, with 15 bases between them. Germline V CDR1 and CDR2: KGHDR, SFDVKD. The CDR3 is CATSDGSTLGGYTF. The CDR3 DNA reads TGTGCCACCAGTGATGGGAGCACCTTGGGCGGCTACACCTTC.

The chain links TRBV12-5 to TRBJ2-1; 11 bases line up with TRBD2. The junction had 9 bases not matched to a gene; V was cut back by 4 bases and J by 10 bases. CDR3 length equals 15 residues. Germline assignment: CDR1 LGHNT and CDR2 FRNRAP. CDR3 region: CASGWSSGGPTEQFF. In DNA form, the CDR3 reads TGTGCTAGTGGTTGGTCTAGCGGGGGGCCCACCGAGCAGTTCTTC.

The V gene is TRBV19, the J gene TRBJ2-1; no definite D call. The germline V and J ends were trimmed by 3 bases and 0 bases, with 9 bases remaining between them. Germline CDR1 reads LNHDA; CDR2 reads SQIVND (reference sequence). This CDR3 spans 15 amino acids. CDR3: CASSIGDNSYNEQFF. The CDR3 nucleotides are TGTGCCAGTAGTATCGGCGACAACTCCTACAATGAGCAGTTCTTC. Full variable domain (remainder filled in from reference TRBV19 and TRBJ2-1): DGGITQSPKYLFRKEGQNVTLSCEQNLNHDAMYWYRQDPGQGLRLIYYSQIVNDFQKGDIAEGYSVSREKKESFPLTVTSAQKNPTAFYLCASSIGDNSYNEQFFGPGTRLTVL.

The chain combines TRBV30 with TRBJ1-1; D unresolved. CDR1 and CDR2 (germline): GTSNPN, SVGIG (reference sequence). This CDR3 is 13 amino acids long. With 3 bases removed from V and 3 bases from J, the gap between germline ends came to 11 bases. The CDR3 nucleotides are TGTGCCTGGAGATTAAGGGAGGACACTGAAGCTTTCTTT. This gives the protein CAWRLREDTEAFF.

V is TRBV18 and J is TRBJ1-5, with 9 bases lining up with TRBD1. The germline V gene has CDR1 KGHSH and CDR2 LQKENI. The CDR3 length is 15 residues. The trim removed 3 bases at V and 3 bases at J, leaving 3 bases unmatched. The DNA for the CDR3 is TGTGCCAGCTCACCCCGACAGGGGGACAATCAGCCCCAGCATTTT. Its translation is CASSPRQGDNQPQHF.

The gene calls are TRBV28 and TRBJ2-1, with a weak D call TRBD2 (5 bases). The germline V gene has CDR1 MDHEN and CDR2 SYDVKM. Trimming took 7 bases from V and 0 from J, leaving 16 bases between them. This CDR3 contains 16 residues. The chain's CDR3 is CASTSPGGYSYNEQFF. CDR3 bases: TGTGCCAGCACCTCACCGGGCGGGTACTCCTACAATGAGCAGTTCTTC.

This clone was detected a few times. V and J are TRBV10-1 and TRBJ2-1, with 7 bases that match TRBD2. Trimming took 6 bases from V and 2 from J; bases not matched to a gene: 7. Germline assignment: CDR1 WNHNN and CDR2 SYGVQD (reference sequence). The CDR3 loop spans 15 amino acids. In DNA form, the CDR3 reads TGCGCCAGCAGCCCAGCGGGGAACGCCTACAATGAGCAGTTCTTC. As protein: CASSPAGNAYNEQFF.

CDR3: CASSFTSGSARANVLTF. The CDR3 bases are TGTGCCAGCAGCTTCACTAGCGGGAGCGCCAGGGCCAACGTCCTGACTTTC. The rearrangement uses TRBV5-4 and TRBJ2-6, with 11 bases lining up with TRBD2. Germline CDR1 is SGHNT and CDR2 is YYREEE (reference sequence). With V trimmed by 2 bases and J by 5 bases, 6 bases remained unmatched. The CDR3 length is 17 residues.

CDR3 region: CASSLGLAPPYNEQFF. Here the CDR3 DNA reads TGTGCCAGCAGCTTGGGACTAGCGCCTCCCTACAATGAGCAGTTCTTC. The chain is built from TRBV7-8 and TRBJ2-1; 10 positions match TRBD2. V lost 3 bases, J lost 2 bases, and 4 bases stayed unmatched. CDR1 is SGHVS and CDR2 is FQNEAQ in the germline V gene. The CDR3 runs 16 residues. The full variable domain, rest sourced from reference TRBV7-8 and TRBJ2-1, is GAGVSQSPRYKVAKRGQDVALRCDPISGHVSLFWYQQALGQGPEFLTYFQNEAQLDKSGLPSDRFFAERPEGSVSTLKIQRTQQEDSAVYLCASSLGLAPPYNEQFFGPGTRLTVL.

This clone was observed once. The chain recombines TRBV28 with TRBJ1-4; no clear D gene. This CDR3 comprises 14 residues. CDR1 and CDR2 (germline): MDHEN, SYDVKM. Deletions cut 3 bases from V and 6 bases from J, with 11 bases between. The CDR3 protein is CASSFPPQDEKLFF. As DNA, the CDR3 is TGTGCCAGCAGTTTTCCACCCCAGGATGAAAAACTGTTTTTT.

The CDR3 spells CASSLHRGRDTGELFF. CDR3 DNA: TGTGCCAGCAGCTTACACAGGGGGCGCGACACCGGGGAGCTGTTTTTT. The V call is TRBV5-5, the J call TRBJ2-2; TRBD1 matches 9 bases. CDR3 length equals 16 residues. Germline values: CDR1 SGHKS, CDR2 YYEKEE (reference sequence). With V trimmed by 2 bases and J by 3 bases, 5 bases remained unmatched.

V gene TRBV5-1 combines with J gene TRBJ1-1, with unresolved D. Germline V gives CDR1 SGHRS, CDR2 YFSETQ. The V gene lost 7 bases and the J gene lost 6 bases, with 19 bases spanning the gap. The CDR3 spans 14 residues. The CDR3 spells CASHGGQVGAEAFF. CDR3 DNA: TGCGCCAGCCACGGAGGGCAGGTAGGCGCTGAAGCTTTCTTT.

The rearrangement links TRBV5-1 to TRBJ1-1; a possible D gene is TRBD1 (5 bases). Trimming removed 1 base at V and 3 bases at J, with 7 bases between. Germline V gene data show CDR1 as SGHRS and CDR2 as YFSETQ. The CDR3 length is 13 residues. The CDR3 protein is CASSLRGDTEAFF. The CDR3 region has the DNA TGCGCCAGCAGCTTGCGGGGGGACACTGAAGCTTTCTTT.

This sequence joins TRBV19 and TRBJ1-5, with TRBD1 matching over 8 bases. J gave up 4 bases and V 5 bases, and 4 bases lay outside the gene matches. CDR1 is LNHDA and CDR2 is SQIVND in the germline V gene (reference sequence). This CDR3 has 14 amino acids. DNA of the CDR3: TGTGCCAGTAGTGGACAGGGATGGAATCAGCCCCAGCATTTT. Translating it yields CASSGQGWNQPQHF.

The chain has TRBV19 and TRBJ1-1, with 10 bases that match TRBD1. CDR3 length: 13 amino acids. Germline lookup yields CDR1 LNHDA and CDR2 SQIVND (reference sequence). J lost 9 bases, V lost 10 bases, and 11 bases had no gene match. The CDR3, as DNA: TGTGCCACCTGGGACAGGGGCTTCAAAAAAGCTTTCTTT. It specifies CATWDRGFKKAFF.

The chain recombines TRBV25-1 with TRBJ2-2; TRBD2 might be the D (5 bases). V was trimmed by 5 bases and J by 4 bases, leaving 17 bases between them. CDR1 MGHDK and CDR2 SYGVNS come from the germline V gene. The CDR3 extends over 16 amino acids. The CDR3 sequence is CASSQTLTTPTGELFF. The DNA of the CDR3 is TGTGCCAGCAGTCAAACACTGACTACCCCCACCGGGGAGCTGTTTTTT.

This clone was seen many times. This chain uses TRBV4-2 with TRBJ1-3; the D gene is possibly TRBD1 (5 bases). Looked up from germline, CDR1 is LGHNA and CDR2 is YNFKEQ. The ends were cut back, 0 bases at V and 2 bases at J, with 14 bases in the middle. CDR3 size: 17 residues. CDR3 sequence reads: CASSQDTGHSPGNTIYF. CDR3 DNA: TGTGCCAGCAGCCAAGATACAGGACATTCACCTGGAAACACCATATATTTT.

V is TRBV28 and J is TRBJ2-7; 10 positions match TRBD2. CDR3 length: 14 residues. The V segment lost 7 bases and the J segment 6 bases; nucleotides outside the gene matches: 9. Germline CDR1 is MDHEN and CDR2 is SYDVKM. CDR3 nucleotides: TGTGCCAGCACCCTAGCGGGAGTGAGGTTCGAGCAGTACTTC. Translation gives CASTLAGVRFEQYF.

The chain combines TRBV5-1 with TRBJ2-1; no clear D. Per the germline V gene, CDR1 is SGHRS and CDR2 is YFSETQ. This CDR3 contains 12 residues. With 4 bases removed from V and 7 bases from J, the gap between germline ends came to 9 bases. DNA for the CDR3: TGCGCCAGCAGCACTCGGGTTAATGAGCAGTTCTTC. This codes for CASSTRVNEQFF.

The chain joins TRBV6-2 or TRBV6-3 to TRBJ1-6, with D perhaps matching TRBD1 (6 bases). V lost 2 bases to trimming and J lost 7 bases, with 12 bases between them. The V gene's germline CDR1 is MNHEY and CDR2 SVGEGT. The CDR3 length is 15 residues. Here the CDR3 reads CASSYGGPGNSPLHF. The DNA of the CDR3 is TGTGCCAGCAGTTACGGGGGCCCGGGGAATTCACCCCTCCACTTT.

The table lists this clone with a few counts. The chain couples TRBV19 to TRBJ1-1; unclear D gene. The germline CDR1 and CDR2 sequences are LNHDA and SQIVND (reference sequence). The CDR3 is made up of 14 amino acids. V was trimmed by 0 bases and J by 5 bases, leaving 10 bases between them. The CDR3 bases are TGTGCCAGTAGTATAGATTACTCGAGGACTGAAGCTTTCTTT. Translation: CASSIDYSRTEAFF.

The chain is built from TRBV5-6 and TRBJ1-2; D gene unclear. The CDR3 extends over 13 amino acids. V lost 1 base to trimming and J lost 2 bases, with 6 bases between them. Germline V gives CDR1 SGHDT, CDR2 YYEEEE. In DNA, the CDR3 is TGTGCCAGCAGCTTGCCCGGGAACTATGGCTACACCTTC. Protein product: CASSLPGNYGYTF.

The genes are TRBV6-5 and TRBJ1-1; D perhaps matches TRBD1 (5 bases). The CDR3 consists of 14 residues. Per germline, CDR1 MNHEY and CDR2 SVGAGI. The V gene lost 5 bases and the J gene lost 3 bases, with 13 bases spanning the gap. Here the CDR3 reads CASSRRGGDTEAFF. CDR3 DNA sequence: TGTGCCAGCAGTCGCCGGGGGGGGGACACTGAAGCTTTCTTT.

The chain links TRBV11-2 to TRBJ1-1, with 7 bases lining up with TRBD1. In germline, CDR1 is SGHAT, CDR2 FQNNGV. The CDR3 covers 13 residues. After removal of 4 bases from V and 3 bases from J, the junction contained 2 bases not matched to a gene. The DNA for the CDR3 is TGTGCCAGCAGCTCTCAGGGGGACACTGAAGCTTTCTTT. Residues: CASSSQGDTEAFF.

The chain couples TRBV6-6 to TRBJ1-4; possibly TRBD1 for D (5 bases). Germline-derived CDR1 and CDR2 are MNHNY and SVGAGI (reference sequence). V was clipped by 2 bases and J by 4 bases, with 14 bases between them. The CDR3 extends over 16 amino acids. In DNA, the CDR3 is TGTGCCAGCAGTTACCGCGCGGGGGGGATTAATGAAAAACTGTTTTTT. Translated: CASSYRAGGINEKLFF.

The chain employs TRBV10-3 and TRBJ1-1; D possibly corresponds to TRBD1 (5 bases). The CDR3 length is 13 residues. V was clipped by 6 bases and J by 0 bases, with 8 bases between them. In germline, CDR1 is ENHRY, CDR2 SYGVKD. The CDR3 protein is CAIRDTLNTEAFF. The CDR3 region has the DNA TGTGCCATCAGGGACACCTTGAACACTGAAGCTTTCTTT.